This TCR beta chain was documented in a study of T-cell reconstitution after alpha-beta-depleted transplantation in children. Notes on this clonotype: As yet, its antigen is unknown.

TCRbeta library construction was performed incorporating unique molecular identifiers. One entry per CDR3 protein, called by TCRdb with MiXCR from the PCR reads. The sample carries hundreds of thousands of distinct CDR3 sequences, around 13% recorded once. Germline CDR1 is DFQATT and CDR2 is SNEGSKA (reference sequence). This CDR3 is 13 amino acids long. V lost 6 bases and J 7 bases, leaving 16 bases between the germline ends. Broader study findings: Recipient T cells and thymic progenitors that survived were the source of the high TCRbeta diversity seen at day 60 in some patients.

The chain employs TRBV20-1 and TRBJ2-1, with TRBD2 as a possible D gene (5 bases). The sequence came from a girl aged 2 to 10 with congenital amegakaryocytic thrombocytopenia, due to receive a stem cell transplant. Here the sequenced sample was PBMCs, taken before TCRalphabeta/CD19-depleted stem cell transplant. CDR3 loop: CSAGPLTTNEQFF. CDR3 DNA sequence: TGCAGTGCCGGCCCCTTGACTACAAATGAGCAGTTCTTC.